In its sample, the clone carrying this TCR beta chain was seen many times. What it binds is unknown. Time point in this sample: newly diagnosed GD, antithyroid drugs for less than 3 months. After RNA was extracted from PBMCs, the TCR library was made from it. Investigators prepared the TCR beta libraries by applying iRepertoire HTBI primers and Arm-PCR of CDR3 regions. Each CDR3 protein gets one entry after TCRdb re-called the multiplex PCR reads with MiXCR. The table records approximately 560,000 distinct CDR3 sequences, 16% of them present only once. The sample is drawn from a study of regulatory T cells in long-lasting Graves disease. Trimming stripped 1 base from V and 0 bases from J, with 9 bases between. The germline gives CDR1 SGHRS, CDR2 YFSETQ. This CDR3 has 15 amino acids. Regarding the study as a whole: Whereas 966 public clonotypes were shared by new patients, persistent patients shared more, at over 2,500.

This sample also appeared in a second study, on T cells in Graves' hyperthyroidism and ophthalmopathy. Turning to that study: The hyperthyroidism was newly diagnosed and had lasted under 2 months; the patients were aged 18 to 65.

This sequence originates from a man in his late teens or twenties with Graves disease. The V call is TRBV5-1, the J call TRBJ2-3; TRBD1 is a possible D gene (5 bases). The material sequenced was peripheral blood mononuclear cells (PBMCs), taken at new diagnosis, from a patient treated with antithyroid drugs. This CDR3 reads CASSLQQVSTDTQYF. In DNA form, the CDR3 reads TGCGCCAGCAGCTTGCAACAGGTTAGCACAGATACGCAGTATTTT.